These 23 T cell receptor beta chains came from one sample sequenced in a study of blood T cell repertoires in COVID-19. Assay: immunoSEQ multiplex PCR; the TCRdb copy retains only in-frame clones and omits some. The table lists 70,000 to 90,000 clones, around 88% of them singletons. The specimen sequenced was PBMCs or T cells enriched from blood (not recorded which). These receptors all stem from a woman aged 45 to 65 with acute COVID-19.

Only one count was recorded for this clone. The DNA for the CDR3 is TGTGCCAGCAGCCAGGGCAGGGGGCATCAGCCCCAGCATTTT. Translated: CASSQGRGHQPQHF. V gene TRBV3-1 (or the pseudogene TRBV3-2) combines with J gene TRBJ1-5, with 8 nucleotides matching TRBD1. CDR1 is LGHDT, CDR2 YNNKEL, per germline (reference sequence). This CDR3 has 14 residues. V lost 3 bases and J lost 5; bases outside the gene matches: 3.

The V call is TRBV4-1, the J call TRBJ1-2; 10 nucleotides agree with TRBD1. Germline CDR1 is MGHRA and CDR2 is YSYEKL. V shed 4 bases, J shed 5 bases, and the junction held 7 bases outside the gene matches. The CDR3 is 15 amino acids. CDR3 nucleotides: TGCGCCAGCAGCCGCCGGGACAGGGGAGGGTATGGCTACACCTTC. Its translation: CASSRRDRGGYGYTF.

The J gene is TRBJ1-1, the V gene TRBV25-1, with D unresolved. Trimming stripped 3 bases from V and 1 base from J, with 3 bases between. This CDR3 has 12 residues. From germline, CDR1 is MGHDK and CDR2 SYGVNS. CDR3 region: CASSDRNTEAFF. In DNA form, the CDR3 reads TGTGCCAGCAGTGACAGGAACACTGAAGCTTTCTTT.

The rearrangement joins TRBV2 to TRBJ1-6, with D perhaps TRBD1 (5 bases). The germline V gene encodes CDR1 SNHLY and CDR2 FYNNEI. The CDR3 covers 14 residues. V lost 3 bases to trimming and J lost 9 bases, with 12 bases between them. CDR3 nucleotide sequence: TGTGCCAGCAGTGACAGGGTGGTAGGTTCACCCCTCCACTTT. Translation gives CASSDRVVGSPLHF.

The table lists this clone with a few counts. The chain employs TRBV10-2 and TRBJ1-4; 7 nucleotides align to TRBD1. Germline lookup yields CDR1 WSHSY and CDR2 SAAADI. The CDR3 has 15 amino acids. With 3 bases clipped from V and 10 bases from J, the junction kept 11 bases outside the gene matches. The CDR3 DNA is TGCGCCAGCAGTGAAGGGGGCGCGAGGGGAGGAAAACTGTTTTTT. As protein: CASSEGGARGGKLFF.

The chain is built from TRBV2 and TRBJ2-1, with D tentatively TRBD2 (6 bases). This CDR3 has 15 amino acids. CDR1 and CDR2 from the germline V gene are SNHLY and FYNNEI. Trimming left V 6 bases short and J 0 bases short, with 12 bases between. CDR3 coding DNA: TGTGCCAGCAGGGACCGGGAGAGCTCCTACAATGAGCAGTTCTTC. Residues: CASRDRESSYNEQFF.

This clone occurred once. V is TRBV19 and J is TRBJ1-4; 10 nucleotides line up with TRBD1. The germline V gene encodes CDR1 LNHDA and CDR2 SQIVND (reference sequence). After removal of 6 bases from V and 8 bases from J, the junction contained 6 bases not matched to a gene. The CDR3 extends over 14 amino acids. CDR3 coding DNA: TGTGCCAGTAGGATGACAGGGGGCAACGAAAAACTGTTTTTT. Protein product: CASRMTGGNEKLFF.

This clone appeared once. This chain connects TRBV9 to TRBJ2-2, with D perhaps matching TRBD2 (6 bases). V was shortened by 0 bases and J by 4 bases, with 13 bases between the two germline ends. Germline V lookup: CDR1 SGDLS, CDR2 YYNGEE. The CDR3 loop spans 16 amino acids. The CDR3 DNA reads as TGTGCCAGCAGCGTAGTCTTCGCGGAGGGCACCGGGGAGCTGTTTTTT. Translation gives CASSVVFAEGTGELFF.

A single count supports this clone. This chain uses TRBV7-8 with TRBJ1-2, with 7 bases lining up with TRBD1. Looked up from germline, CDR1 is SGHVS and CDR2 is FQNEAQ. The CDR3 covers 13 residues. Trimming removed 0 bases from V and 6 bases from J; junction bases left unmatched: 1. CDR3 sequence (DNA): TGTGCCAGCAGCTTAGCAGGGGGCGATGGCTACACCTTC. This gives the protein CASSLAGGDGYTF.

There are a few counts of this clone. J is TRBJ1-2 and V is TRBV11-3, with D unclear. The V end was cut by 5 bases, the J end by 1 base, with 14 bases between. The CDR3 is 15 residues long. Germline CDR1 and CDR2: SGHNT and YENEEA. The CDR3 DNA reads as TGTGCCAGCAGCCTGGCGGCGGTTGGTAACTATGGCTACACCTTC. Its protein is CASSLAAVGNYGYTF.

The chain couples TRBV7-9 to TRBJ2-7; D remains unclear. CDR3 length equals 14 residues. Between the trimmed V and J ends, which lost 5 bases and 3 bases, there was a span of 14 bases. The V gene's germline CDR1 is SEHNR and CDR2 FQNEAQ (reference sequence). The CDR3 coding sequence is TGTGCCAGCAGCCCTTGGTCAGACTTCTACGAGCAGTACTTC. This sequence encodes CASSPWSDFYEQYF. Supplemented by reference TRBV7-9 and TRBJ2-7, the full variable domain reads DTGVSQNPRHKITKRGQNVTFRCDPISEHNRLYWYRQTLGQGPEFLTYFQNEAQLEKSRLLSDRFSAERPKGSFSTLEIQRTEQGDSAMYLCASSPWSDFYEQYFGPGTRLTVT.

This clone appeared once. The rearrangement joins TRBV13 to TRBJ1-3; D not resolved. This CDR3 region has 14 residues. V gave up 4 bases and J gave up 0 bases, with 7 bases separating them. The V gene's germline CDR1 is PRHDT and CDR2 FYEKMQ (reference sequence). The CDR3 nucleotides read TGTGCCAGCAGCTCTAGTCACTCTGGAAACACCATATATTTT. It encodes CASSSSHSGNTIYF.

The chain recombines TRBV27 with TRBJ2-1; TRBD1 matches 10 bases. Losses at the gene ends were 5 bases for V and 0 bases for J; bases not matched to a gene: 16. Per germline, CDR1 MNHEY and CDR2 SMNVEV (reference sequence). The CDR3 length is 20 residues. CDR3 protein: CASSAPTGGYTPFSYNEQFF. CDR3 sequence (DNA): TGTGCCAGCAGTGCCCCGACAGGGGGCTATACCCCCTTCTCCTACAATGAGCAGTTCTTC.

The CDR3 region is CASSTKGGAGEQFF. CDR3 in DNA: TGTGCCAGCAGCACGAAAGGGGGGGCTGGGGAGCAGTTCTTC. The V and J genes are TRBV27 and TRBJ2-1; a possible D gene is TRBD2 (7 bases). Germline loops: CDR1 MNHEY, CDR2 SMNVEV (reference sequence). The CDR3 is made up of 14 amino acids. Trimming removed 6 bases at V and 10 bases at J, with 19 bases between.

The rearrangement links TRBV19 to TRBJ1-5, with 7 bases identical to TRBD1. CDR1 and CDR2 from the germline V gene are LNHDA and SQIVND (reference sequence). The V and J ends lost 3 bases and 4 bases, in that order; junction bases with no gene match: 6. The CDR3 is made up of 15 amino acids. The CDR3: CASSMAMGQNQPQHF. In DNA, the CDR3 is TGTGCCAGTAGTATGGCTATGGGACAGAATCAGCCCCAGCATTTT.

The chain combines TRBV19 with TRBJ1-4; 7 nucleotides line up with TRBD1. The CDR3 has 17 residues. V trimming: 5 bases; J trimming: 0 bases; junction bases outside the gene matches: 9. Germline CDR1 LNHDA, CDR2 SQIVND (reference sequence). The CDR3 DNA reads as TGTGCCAGTAGTCCCCAGGGACAGTTTTCAACTAATGAAAAACTGTTTTTT. It specifies CASSPQGQFSTNEKLFF.

The chain uses TRBV9 and TRBJ2-1, with 8 bases lining up with TRBD2. CDR3 length equals 14 residues. V lost 4 bases to trimming and J lost 3 bases; unmatched junction nucleotides: 3. Germline lookup yields CDR1 SGDLS and CDR2 YYNGEE. The CDR3 here is CASSPGTSYNEQFF. CDR3 sequence (DNA): TGTGCCAGCAGCCCAGGGACTAGCTACAATGAGCAGTTCTTC.

This clone has only one observation. CDR3 protein: CASSLGGGSAYEQYF. In DNA, the CDR3 is TGTGCCAGCAGCTTGGGGGGCGGGAGTGCCTACGAGCAGTACTTC. The chain recombines TRBV5-4 with TRBJ2-7; 7 bases are shared with TRBD2. The V gene end was trimmed by 0 bases and the J gene end by 2 bases; junction bases not matched to a gene: 5. Germline V CDR1 and CDR2: SGHNT, YYREEE (reference sequence). The CDR3 is made up of 15 amino acids.

The V call is TRBV29-1, the J call TRBJ1-2; maybe TRBD1 (5 bases). The CDR3 is made up of 13 amino acids. Germline V gene data show CDR1 as SQVTM and CDR2 as ANQGSEA. Trimming removed 6 bases at V and 3 bases at J, with 14 bases between. CDR3 nucleotides: TGCAGCGTCCGGGGGACGGATCACTATGGCTACACCTTC. This sequence encodes CSVRGTDHYGYTF.

J is TRBJ1-4 and V is TRBV5-1; TRBD1 matches at 8 bases. Germline V lookup: CDR1 SGHRS, CDR2 YFSETQ. Trimming cost V 2 bases and J 6 bases; bases outside gene matches: 6. This CDR3 contains 15 residues. The CDR3, as DNA: TGCGCCAGCAGCTTTAAAACAGGGGGGGATGAAAAACTGTTTTTT. Its protein is CASSFKTGGDEKLFF.

This chain connects TRBV19 to TRBJ1-2; weak D call: TRBD1 (5 bases). Per the germline V gene, CDR1 is LNHDA and CDR2 is SQIVND (reference sequence). V lost 7 bases and J 6 bases, leaving 15 bases between the germline ends. The CDR3 is 13 amino acids. The CDR3 loop is CASTTETVNGYTF. CDR3 sequence (DNA): TGTGCCAGTACGACAGAAACCGTGAATGGCTACACCTTC. Based on the CDR3 plus reference TRBV19 and TRBJ1-2, the full variable domain is DGGITQSPKYLFRKEGQNVTLSCEQNLNHDAMYWYRQDPGQGLRLIYYSQIVNDFQKGDIAEGYSVSREKKESFPLTVTSAQKNPTAFYLCASTTETVNGYTFGSGTRLTVV.

V and J are TRBV11-3 and TRBJ2-1; 10 bases line up with TRBD2. Germline V lookup: CDR1 SGHNT, CDR2 YENEEA. Losses at the gene ends were 1 base for V and 1 base for J; bases not matched to a gene: 4. The CDR3 consists of 17 residues. The CDR3 bases are TGTGCCAGCAGCTTAGTGACTAGCGGGTTTTCCTACAATGAGCAGTTCTTC. As protein: CASSLVTSGFSYNEQFF.

This chain joins TRBV7-2 and TRBJ2-7, with 7 positions matching TRBD1. Looked up from germline, CDR1 is SGHTA and CDR2 is FQGNSA. V was clipped by 2 bases and J by 0 bases; unmatched bases: 4. The CDR3 totals 15 residues. The CDR3 protein is CASSLYGTDSYEQYF. The CDR3 bases are TGTGCCAGCAGCTTATATGGGACAGACTCCTACGAGCAGTACTTC.